These 10 T cell receptor beta chains were all obtained from the same sample, sequenced in a study of blood T cell repertoires in COVID-19. The method was immunoSEQ multiplex PCR; TCRdb's version includes in-frame clones alone and lacks a portion of them. The repertoire consists of 200,000 to 250,000 clones, with 88% occurring once and the leading ten covering roughly 3.7%. Sequencing used PBMCs or T cells enriched from blood (not recorded which). These TCRs come from a woman aged 25 to 39 who had been exposed to COVID-19.

The rearrangement links TRBV5-6 to TRBJ1-4; 7 nucleotides agree with TRBD1. V trimming: 5 bases; J trimming: 3 bases; junction bases outside the gene matches: 7. Germline CDR1 is SGHDT and CDR2 is YYEEEE. The CDR3 consists of 15 residues. Here the CDR3 DNA reads TGTGCCAGCAGGCAAACAGGGGATTCTAATGAAAAACTGTTTTTT. It codes for CASRQTGDSNEKLFF.

This chain uses TRBV29-1 with TRBJ1-3; no firm D call. The germline V gene encodes CDR1 SQVTM and CDR2 ANQGSEA. The CDR3 extends over 14 amino acids. The DNA for the CDR3 is TGCGGAGGCGGTTATCCGAACTCTGGAAACACCATATATTTT. Translation gives CGGGYPNSGNTIYF.

The CDR3 is CSATAVNEKLFF. CDR3 bases: TGCAGCGCGACAGCCGTCAATGAAAAACTGTTTTTT. V gene TRBV29-1 combines with J gene TRBJ1-4, with a tentative D call TRBD1 (5 bases). The CDR3 extends over 12 amino acids. V was clipped by 7 bases and J by 5 bases, with 11 bases between them. The germline V gene has CDR1 SQVTM and CDR2 ANQGSEA.

V usage is TRBV19 and J usage is TRBJ1-3; possible D gene TRBD1, 5 bases. CDR1 LNHDA and CDR2 SQIVND come from the germline V gene (reference sequence). The CDR3 is made up of 15 amino acids. V lost 6 bases to trimming and J lost 0 bases, with 12 bases between them. The CDR3 sequence: CASRQQASSGNTIYF. In DNA, the CDR3 is TGTGCCAGTAGGCAACAGGCCAGCTCTGGAAACACCATATATTTT.

The chain carries TRBV9 and TRBJ2-3; D is undetermined. Germline V CDR1 and CDR2: SGDLS, YYNGEE. Trimming cost V 4 bases and J 6 bases, with 12 bases left between them. CDR3 length: 13 residues. The CDR3 loop reads CASSLESGDTQYF. Here the CDR3 DNA reads TGTGCCAGCAGCTTGGAGAGTGGGGATACGCAGTATTTT.

The chain is built from TRBV6-5 and TRBJ2-7; D gene unclear. Deletions cut 6 bases from V and 0 bases from J, with 6 bases between. This CDR3 contains 12 residues. The germline V gene has CDR1 MNHEY and CDR2 SVGAGI. The chain's CDR3 is CASRTLSYEQYF. The DNA of the CDR3 is TGTGCCAGCAGAACTCTCTCCTACGAGCAGTACTTC.

This sequence joins TRBV6-6 and TRBJ1-5, with D possibly matching TRBD1 (6 bases). This CDR3 region has 14 residues. Germline-derived CDR1 and CDR2 are MNHNY and SVGAGI (reference sequence). Trimming took 6 bases from V and 5 from J, leaving 14 bases between them. The CDR3 protein is CASSLQGLDQPQHF. The CDR3 DNA reads as TGTGCCAGCAGCCTACAGGGTTTAGATCAGCCCCAGCATTTT.

The chain recombines TRBV6-2 or TRBV6-3 with TRBJ1-6, with D tentatively TRBD1 (6 bases). Trimming left V 3 bases short and J 7 bases short, with 10 bases between. This CDR3 comprises 14 residues. CDR1 and CDR2 from the germline V gene are MNHEY and SVGEGT. The CDR3 region has the DNA TGTGCCAGCAGTTATCCGACAGGCAATTCACCCCTCCACTTT. The encoded protein is CASSYPTGNSPLHF.

The genes are TRBV6-4 and TRBJ1-5, with 10 bases that match TRBD1. Trimming at V came to 0 bases and at J to 7 bases, leaving 12 bases not matched to a gene. Looked up from germline, CDR1 is MRHNA and CDR2 is SNTAGT. The CDR3 spans 18 residues. CDR3 DNA: TGTGCCAGCAGTGACTCGAACGGGACAGGGGAGCCGGCGCAGCCCCAGCATTTT. Protein: CASSDSNGTGEPAQPQHF.

The chain carries TRBV29-1 and TRBJ1-2, with 7 bases that match TRBD1. J gave up 4 bases and V 4 bases, and 12 bases lay outside the gene matches. CDR3 length: 15 residues. Per germline, CDR1 SQVTM and CDR2 ANQGSEA. The CDR3: CSVGPQGGNVYGYTF. For the CDR3, the DNA is TGCAGCGTTGGACCTCAGGGGGGAAACGTCTATGGCTACACCTTC.